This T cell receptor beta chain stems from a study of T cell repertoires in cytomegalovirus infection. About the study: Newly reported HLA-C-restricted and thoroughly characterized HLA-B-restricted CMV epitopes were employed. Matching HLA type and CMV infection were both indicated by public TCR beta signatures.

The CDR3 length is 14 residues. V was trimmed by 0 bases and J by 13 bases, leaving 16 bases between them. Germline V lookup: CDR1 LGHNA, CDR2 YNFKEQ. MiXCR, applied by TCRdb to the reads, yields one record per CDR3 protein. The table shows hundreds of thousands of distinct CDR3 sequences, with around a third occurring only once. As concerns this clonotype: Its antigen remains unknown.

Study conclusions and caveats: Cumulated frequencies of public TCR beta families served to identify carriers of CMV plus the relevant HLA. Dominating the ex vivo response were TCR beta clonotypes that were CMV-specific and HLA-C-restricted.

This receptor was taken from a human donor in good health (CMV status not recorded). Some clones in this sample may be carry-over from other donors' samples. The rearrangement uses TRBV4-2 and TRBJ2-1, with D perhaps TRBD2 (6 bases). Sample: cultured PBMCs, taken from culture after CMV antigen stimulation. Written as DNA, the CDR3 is TGTGCCAGCAGCCAAGAGGGACTCTATCCGTTACAGTTCTTC. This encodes CASSQEGLYPLQFF.